In this sample, the clone carrying this TCR beta chain turned up many times. An oligonucleotide containing a UMI was ligated to the 3' end of TCR cDNA. Unsorted total RNA, 1 to 1000 ng, was DNase treated before reverse transcription. The source of the sample is a study of naive and memory T cell subsets. Ligated cDNA underwent four rounds of PCR with nested alpha and beta constant region primers and SP2. TCRdb reprocessed the 5' RACE reads via MiXCR and lists one record per CDR3 protein. Of over 50,000 distinct CDR3 sequences in the sample, around 8% are singletons; the top ten hold nearly 10%. With 6 bases removed from V and 0 bases from J, the gap between germline ends came to 18 bases. The length of the CDR3 is 17 residues.

V gene TRBV12-3 or TRBV12-4 combines with J gene TRBJ1-3; D may be TRBD1 (5 bases). The source of this sequence is a female donor in good health. The CDR3 nucleotides read TGTGCCAGCAGCTTAACAAGTGGGGCCTACTCTGGAAACACCATATATTTT. Its protein is CASSLTSGAYSGNTIYF.